These 32 T cell receptor beta chains originate from one sample sequenced in a study of blood T cell repertoires in COVID-19. Some clones are missing from TCRdb's copy, which holds only in-frame ones; the method was immunoSEQ multiplex PCR. This sample yields roughly 200,000 clones, of which 80% to 90% are seen a single time; 9.5% to 12% belongs to the top ten. Input material: peripheral blood. The receptors derive from a human donor with active or convalescent COVID-19. The donor label of this sample is uncertain.

This chain joins TRBV20-1 and TRBJ1-4; unclear D gene. This CDR3 is built from 11 residues. CDR1 DFQATT and CDR2 SNEGSKA come from the germline V gene (reference sequence). The V gene lost 7 bases and the J gene lost 7 bases, with 10 bases spanning the gap. The CDR3 DNA is TGCAGTGGCGGCGAGAGTGAAAAACTGTTTTTT. Amino acids: CSGGESEKLFF.

The DNA for the CDR3 is TGTGCCGTTAACCACGGGGTTCAAGAGACCCAGTACTTC. Encoded protein: CAVNHGVQETQYF. This sequence joins TRBV10-3 and TRBJ2-5; a possible D gene is TRBD2 (5 bases). V dropped 11 bases and J dropped 2 bases, with 15 bases sitting between them. Per the germline V gene, CDR1 is ENHRY and CDR2 is SYGVKD. The CDR3 is 13 amino acids.

The J gene is TRBJ2-5, the V gene TRBV5-4; a possible D gene is TRBD2 (6 bases). CDR1 and CDR2 from the germline V gene are SGHNT and YYREEE (reference sequence). This CDR3 contains 11 residues. Deletions cut 10 bases from V and 5 bases from J, with 12 bases between. The CDR3 region has the DNA TGTGCCGGAGGGGCGGGGGAGACCCAGTACTTC. Amino acids: CAGGAGETQYF.

V and J are TRBV29-1 and TRBJ2-1; 14 bases fit TRBD2. Per the germline V gene, CDR1 is SQVTM and CDR2 is ANQGSEA. This CDR3 spans 15 amino acids. With 3 bases clipped from V and 6 bases from J, the junction kept 4 bases outside the gene matches. The chain's CDR3 is CSVDRTSGRFNEQFF. In DNA, the CDR3 is TGCAGCGTTGATAGGACTAGCGGGAGGTTCAATGAGCAGTTCTTC.

The chain joins TRBV7-3 to TRBJ2-1; 8 bases fit TRBD2. With 5 bases clipped from V and 15 bases from J, the junction kept 9 bases outside the gene matches. The CDR3 totals 12 residues. Germline V CDR1 and CDR2: SGHTA, FQGTGA. CDR3 protein: CASSLERGRRFF. CDR3 sequence (DNA): TGTGCCAGCAGCCTCGAGCGGGGGCGTCGGTTCTTC.

CDR3 loop: CASSPATGGYGYTF. The CDR3 bases are TGTGCCAGCAGCCCCGCTACAGGGGGCTATGGCTACACCTTC. This chain links TRBV7-2 with TRBJ1-2, with 8 bases matching TRBD1. CDR1 is SGHTA, CDR2 FQGNSA, per germline. Germline trimming cut 5 bases from V and 4 bases from J; bases unmatched to any gene: 6. CDR3 length equals 14 residues.

The chain uses TRBV6-5 and TRBJ1-2; 12 nucleotides align to TRBD1. This CDR3 is 15 amino acids long. The germline V gene has CDR1 MNHEY and CDR2 SVGAGI. V lost 5 bases and J lost 8; bases outside the gene matches: 9. The CDR3 DNA reads TGTGCCAGCAGTACTCGGGACAGGGGGCGGGAAGGCTACACCTTC. Its translation: CASSTRDRGREGYTF.

V is TRBV11-2 and J is TRBJ1-6; no reliable D call. Germline assignment: CDR1 SGHAT and CDR2 FQNNGV. The germline V and J ends were trimmed by 4 bases and 15 bases, with 13 bases remaining between them. CDR3 length equals 12 residues. CDR3 in amino acids: CASSSEGSDLHF. CDR3 DNA sequence: TGTGCCAGCAGCTCTGAGGGCTCGGACCTCCACTTT.

This clone was recorded once. The rearrangement uses TRBV2 and TRBJ2-6, with D maybe TRBD2 (5 bases). CDR1 SNHLY and CDR2 FYNNEI come from the germline V gene. The length of the CDR3 is 17 residues. V shed 1 base and J shed 4 bases, with 14 bases lying between them. CDR3 amino acids: CASSEELPRRGANVLTF. The CDR3 nucleotides are TGTGCCAGCAGTGAAGAGTTGCCCCGGAGGGGGGCCAACGTCCTGACTTTC.

The chain combines TRBV6-5 with TRBJ2-3; D remains unclear. Trimming cost V 4 bases and J 3 bases, with 5 bases left between them. The CDR3 covers 12 residues. Germline V lookup: CDR1 MNHEY, CDR2 SVGAGI. CDR3 coding DNA: TGTGCCAGCAGTTCTTATACAGATACGCAGTATTTT. Translation: CASSSYTDTQYF.

Details on this clone: This CDR3 is also generated by other DNA sequences in the sample. The genes are TRBV16 and TRBJ2-2; 10 nucleotides line up with TRBD2. This CDR3 spans 17 amino acids. V gave up 0 bases and J gave up 7 bases; unmatched junction bases: 8. The germline V gene has CDR1 KGHSY and CDR2 FQNENV. The CDR3 sequence: CASSQSIAGGPVGELFF. The CDR3 DNA is TGTGCCAGCAGCCAATCAATAGCGGGGGGTCCGGTCGGGGAGCTGTTTTTT.

This rearrangement joins TRBV28 to TRBJ1-4; D unclear. CDR1 MDHEN and CDR2 SYDVKM come from the germline V gene. Trimming pared 8 bases from V and 5 bases from J, leaving 9 bases between. This CDR3 is built from 12 residues. The CDR3 region has the DNA TGTGCCAGCGGTGCCCTAAATGAAAAACTGTTTTTT. Amino acid sequence: CASGALNEKLFF.

This chain joins TRBV6-5 and TRBJ2-5; 10 bases agree with TRBD2. There are 15 residues in the CDR3. Per germline, CDR1 MNHEY and CDR2 SVGAGI. Trimming removed 7 bases from V and 5 bases from J; junction bases left unmatched: 10. The CDR3: CASTSSGGAGETQYF. The CDR3 nucleotides are TGTGCCAGCACTTCCAGCGGGGGGGCCGGGGAGACCCAGTACTTC.

The CDR3 DNA is TGTGCCAGCAGTATCGGGCGGGTGAGCTATGGTGCTGAGCAGTTCTTC. It specifies CASSIGRVSYGAEQFF. The V gene is TRBV2, the J gene TRBJ2-1, with D maybe TRBD2 (5 bases). Trimming took off 5 bases at V and 9 bases at J, with 23 bases between the two ends. Germline loops: CDR1 SNHLY, CDR2 FYNNEI. The CDR3 extends over 16 amino acids.

This clone has just one count. V usage is TRBV18 and J usage is TRBJ2-5; 9 bases map to TRBD2. CDR3 length equals 14 residues. J gave up 4 bases and V 1 base, and 1 base lay outside the gene matches. From germline, CDR1 is KGHSH and CDR2 LQKENI. CDR3: CASSPLAGVETQYF. The CDR3 DNA follows: TGTGCCAGCTCACCACTAGCGGGAGTAGAGACCCAGTACTTC.

The rearrangement joins TRBV6-6 to TRBJ2-5, with 10 bases lining up with TRBD2. The CDR3 runs to 16 residues. Germline CDR1 and CDR2: MNHNY and SVGAGI (reference sequence). V trimming: 10 bases; J trimming: 2 bases; junction bases outside the gene matches: 13. The CDR3 spells CATERRLAGHQETQYF. DNA of the CDR3: TGTGCCACTGAAAGAAGACTAGCGGGCCATCAAGAGACCCAGTACTTC.

The chain employs TRBV28 and TRBJ1-4; unclear D gene. Between the trimmed V and J ends, which lost 10 bases and 0 bases, there was a span of 9 bases. This CDR3 is 13 amino acids long. Germline V lookup: CDR1 MDHEN, CDR2 SYDVKM. This CDR3 is CAMRLATNEKLFF. The CDR3 bases are TGTGCCATGCGACTTGCAACTAATGAAAAACTGTTTTTT.

This clone has a handful of counts. The V call is TRBV4-3, the J call TRBJ2-2; D is uncertain. V dropped 1 base and J dropped 5 bases, with 8 bases sitting between them. Germline V CDR1 and CDR2: LGHNA, YSLEER. This CDR3 comprises 14 residues. DNA for the CDR3: TGCGCCAGCAGCCAAGTCCACTCAACCGGGGAGCTGTTTTTT. This sequence encodes CASSQVHSTGELFF.

The chain uses TRBV3-1 (or the pseudogene TRBV3-2) and TRBJ2-3; 10 bases are a match to TRBD2. The CDR3 is 14 residues long. Germline V gene data show CDR1 as LGHDT and CDR2 as YNNKEL (reference sequence). With 4 bases clipped from V and 6 bases from J, the junction kept 4 bases outside the gene matches. As DNA, the CDR3 is TGTGCCAGCAGCCTTAGAGCGGGGGGGGATACGCAGTATTTT. Translating it yields CASSLRAGGDTQYF.

This clone was picked up one time. The gene calls are TRBV19 and TRBJ2-7; D is uncertain. V was shortened by 5 bases and J by 0 bases, with 20 bases between the two germline ends. The CDR3 runs 17 residues. Per the germline V gene, CDR1 is LNHDA and CDR2 is SQIVND (reference sequence). CDR3 residues: CASSLSLGEPNSYEQYF. In DNA form, the CDR3 reads TGTGCCAGTAGTCTCTCTCTGGGCGAACCCAACTCCTACGAGCAGTACTTC.

This chain joins TRBV12-3 or TRBV12-4 and TRBJ2-3, with no clear D. CDR3 length: 12 amino acids. V lost 6 bases to trimming and J lost 5 bases, with 9 bases between them. The CDR3 DNA follows: TGTGCCAGCAGCCGAGGAGTAGATACGCAGTATTTT. Translated: CASSRGVDTQYF.

The chain uses TRBV6-2 or TRBV6-3 and TRBJ2-7, with 10 bases aligning to TRBD1. The CDR3 totals 14 residues. CDR1 is MNHEY, CDR2 SVGEGT, per germline. V shed 2 bases and J 5 bases; nucleotides not matched to a gene: 3. CDR3 sequence: CASSYDRGRDEQYF. The CDR3 DNA reads TGTGCCAGCAGTTACGACAGGGGGCGCGACGAGCAGTACTTC.

The chain couples TRBV7-9 to TRBJ1-4; D gene uncertain. Trimming pared 3 bases from V and 0 bases from J, leaving 11 bases between. CDR1 is SEHNR and CDR2 is FQNEAQ in the germline V gene (reference sequence). The CDR3 covers 16 residues. The CDR3 DNA is TGTGCCAGCAGCTTTTTCCGCGGTGCAACTAATGAAAAACTGTTTTTT. Encoded protein: CASSFFRGATNEKLFF. Full variable domain (remainder filled in from reference TRBV7-9 and TRBJ1-4): DTGVSQNPRHKITKRGQNVTFRCDPISEHNRLYWYRQTLGQGPEFLTYFQNEAQLEKSRLLSDRFSAERPKGSFSTLEIQRTEQGDSAMYLCASSFFRGATNEKLFFGSGTQLSVL.

V usage is TRBV7-3 and J usage is TRBJ2-3; 7 positions agree with TRBD1. J gave up 3 bases and V 4 bases, and 7 bases lay outside the gene matches. This CDR3 contains 15 residues. Germline lookup yields CDR1 SGHTA and CDR2 FQGTGA. CDR3 nucleotides: TGTGCCAGCAGCTCCCGGGGACAGATGACAGATACGCAGTATTTT. Translated, it gives CASSSRGQMTDTQYF. Looking up the rest from reference TRBV7-3 and TRBJ2-3 gives the full variable domain: GAGVSQTPSNKVTEKGKYVELRCDPISGHTALYWYRQSLGQGPEFLIYFQGTGAADDSGLPNDRFFAVRPEGSVSTLKIQRTERGDSAVYLCASSSRGQMTDTQYFGPGTRLTVL.

This chain joins TRBV19 and TRBJ2-2, with no clear D. The germline CDR1 and CDR2 sequences are LNHDA and SQIVND (reference sequence). CDR3 length equals 15 residues. The V end lost 5 bases, the J end lost 1 base, and 11 bases lay between the germline ends. The CDR3 reads CASSVAPRNTGELFF. The DNA of the CDR3 is TGTGCCAGTAGTGTTGCGCCCCGGAACACCGGGGAGCTGTTTTTT.

This clone has a single count. The genes are TRBV9 and TRBJ2-7; 7 nucleotides match TRBD1. J was trimmed by 4 bases and V by 1 base; bases with no gene match: 5. Germline V lookup: CDR1 SGDLS, CDR2 YYNGEE. This CDR3 comprises 14 residues. CDR3: CASSVTGQAYEQYF. DNA for the CDR3: TGTGCCAGCAGCGTAACAGGACAGGCTTACGAGCAGTACTTC.

The gene calls are TRBV12-5 and TRBJ2-7; 9 nucleotides match TRBD2. V lost 3 bases to trimming and J lost 3 bases; unmatched junction nucleotides: 9. Germline V lookup: CDR1 LGHNT, CDR2 FRNRAP. The CDR3 sequence is 16 residues long. The CDR3 DNA reads as TGTGCTAGTGGTTTCCGCGTTGGAGCGGGGGGCTACGAGCAGTACTTC. Its translation is CASGFRVGAGGYEQYF.

The genes are TRBV27 and TRBJ2-3; no firm D call. Trimming shortened V by 3 bases and J by 1 base, and 8 bases separated the two germline ends. The CDR3 runs to 14 residues. Germline CDR1 MNHEY, CDR2 SMNVEV (reference sequence). CDR3 sequence reads: CASSFDGGTDTQYF. Here the CDR3 DNA reads TGTGCCAGCAGTTTCGACGGAGGCACAGATACGCAGTATTTT.

This clone occurred a few times. J is TRBJ2-5 and V is TRBV9; no reliable D call. CDR3 length equals 13 residues. Trimming cost V 4 bases and J 7 bases, with 14 bases left between them. In germline, CDR1 is SGDLS, CDR2 YYNGEE. In nucleotides, the CDR3 is TGTGCCAGCAGCCCTATTCCCACGGGGACCCAGTACTTC. Protein: CASSPIPTGTQYF.

The chain has TRBV27 and TRBJ1-1; 9 positions agree with TRBD1. CDR1 and CDR2 from the germline V gene are MNHEY and SMNVEV (reference sequence). The trim removed 7 bases at V and 1 base at J, leaving 10 bases unmatched. The CDR3 is made up of 16 amino acids. CDR3 region: CASTSGQGSWNTEAFF. CDR3 DNA sequence: TGTGCCAGCACCTCGGGACAGGGCTCATGGAACACTGAAGCTTTCTTT.

This clone was observed a handful of times. In DNA form, the CDR3 reads TGTGCCAGCAGTTTAAAAGGACTACGAGCTTTCTTT. It encodes CASSLKGLRAFF. The J gene is TRBJ1-1, the V gene TRBV28; D call uncertain. Germline V gene data show CDR1 as MDHEN and CDR2 as SYDVKM. Between the trimmed V and J ends, which lost 2 bases and 10 bases, there was a span of 11 bases. This CDR3 is built from 12 residues.

This clone was counted once. The gene calls are TRBV29-1 and TRBJ1-2; maybe TRBD1 (6 bases). The CDR3 extends over 14 amino acids. Germline CDR1 and CDR2: SQVTM and ANQGSEA. V lost 3 bases and J 3 bases, leaving 14 bases between the germline ends. The CDR3 DNA follows: TGCAGCGTTGACACCCCTGAGGGGGACTATGGCTACACCTTC. It translates to CSVDTPEGDYGYTF.